This TCR beta chain comes out of a study of T cells expressing NK-cell markers. Study-wide background: Cells sorted as CD3+CD56+NKG2C+, CD3+CD56+NKG2C- and CD3+CD56-NKG2C+ T cells supplied the TCR beta repertoires. HCMV seropositivity characterized seven of the eight sequenced donors, and seronegativity one. Study-wide findings and caveats: Uncertainty persisted over the HCMV specificity of expanded NKG2C+ T cell clones.

Template switching by 5'RACE with UMIs generated the TCR beta cDNA. Reanalyzing the 5' RACE reads, TCRdb keeps one entry per CDR3 protein, without DNA. The sample table includes around 280,000 distinct CDR3 sequences. About this clonotype itself: Its antigen is not known.

Germline lookup yields CDR1 DFQATT and CDR2 SNEGSKA (reference sequence). The CDR3 has 15 amino acids. The chain has TRBV20-1 and TRBJ2-1; with no DNA, the TCRdb D assignment of TRBD2 cannot be verified. What was sequenced was blood T cells: a sorted CD56 or NKG2C T cell subset, CD4+ or CD8+ T cells, or bulk PBMC T cells (not recorded which). The sequence derives from a man aged 18 to 29 in good health. The CDR3 sequence: CSAELPGLAMDEQFF.